The 19 T cell receptor beta chains in this list originate from one sample, sequenced in a study of metastatic and nonmetastatic thyroid tumors. From the PCR reads, TCRdb re-called clones with MiXCR. Of 15,000 or so clones in the sample, 15% to 19% were seen once. Thyroid surgery was preceded by no treatment in any patient. Sample: blood. These receptors originate from a female donor with papillary thyroid cancer or a benign thyroid nodule (not recorded which). Some clones in this sample may be carry-over from other donors' samples.

There are many counts of this clone. Its ends do not fully match the called genes, so a read error is possible. This chain links TRBV5-1 with TRBJ2-5; 8 bases map to TRBD1. This CDR3 comprises 14 residues. Germline CDR1 and CDR2: SGHRS and YFSETQ. The CDR3 DNA reads as TGCGCCAGCAGGTTGGACAGGGCGGGGGAGACCCAGTACTTC. Protein: CASRLDRAGETQYF.

By share of the sample, this clone is medium-sized. The V and J genes are TRBV25-1 and TRBJ1-3, with a tentative D call TRBD1 (5 bases). V dropped 7 bases and J dropped 8 bases, with 9 bases sitting between them. The germline V gene encodes CDR1 MGHDK and CDR2 SYGVNS. The CDR3 runs to 11 residues. CDR3 DNA: TGTGCCAGCACCCCGGGGGACACCATATATTTT. Translated, it gives CASTPGDTIYF.

This clone has just a few counts. This chain links TRBV2 with TRBJ2-1; TRBD2 matches at 7 bases. The CDR3 is made up of 15 amino acids. Germline lookup yields CDR1 SNHLY and CDR2 FYNNEI. V was clipped by 4 bases and J by 4 bases; unmatched bases: 7. The CDR3 DNA reads TGTGCCAGCAGTGGTGGTTCTAGCGGATACAATGAGCAGTTCTTC. It is translated as CASSGGSSGYNEQFF.

This clone occurred many times. The chain has TRBV5-1 and TRBJ2-7; the match to TRBD1 covers 7 bases. The length of the CDR3 is 14 residues. The V gene's germline CDR1 is SGHRS and CDR2 YFSETQ. Trimming took 5 bases from V and 0 from J; bases not matched to a gene: 5. The CDR3 DNA follows: TGCGCCAGCAGTGGGGACAGTCTCTCCTACGAGCAGTACTTC. Residues: CASSGDSLSYEQYF.

The J gene is TRBJ2-5, the V gene TRBV5-1, with D unresolved. The J call may be in error: the DNA end matches TRBJ2-1 better. Germline CDR1 SGHRS, CDR2 YFSETQ. The CDR3 is 11 amino acids. The CDR3 DNA is TGCGCCAGCAGCATCCTCAATGAGCAGTTCTTC. Residues: CASSILNEQFF.

The rearrangement links TRBV6-2 or TRBV6-3 to TRBJ1-2, with a possible D match to TRBD1 (5 bases). CDR1 MNHEY and CDR2 SVGEGT come from the germline V gene. This CDR3 region has 17 residues. V was pared by 0 bases and J by 6 bases, with 20 bases between. The CDR3 sequence is CASSYSAGSGTEDGYTF. CDR3 bases: TGTGCCAGCAGTTACTCGGCAGGGTCGGGGACGGAGGATGGCTACACCTTC.

The rearrangement joins TRBV10-2 to TRBJ2-5; 9 nucleotides match TRBD1. The germline CDR1 and CDR2 sequences are WSHSY and SAAADI. V lost 2 bases, J lost 2 bases, and 3 bases stayed unmatched. This CDR3 contains 15 residues. CDR3 residues: CASSEPGTGQETQYF. The CDR3 DNA is TGCGCCAGCAGTGAGCCGGGGACAGGGCAAGAGACCCAGTACTTC.

This clone is classed as medium-sized. V and J are TRBV12-3 or TRBV12-4 and TRBJ1-5; tentatively, D is TRBD1 (6 bases). Trimming took 6 bases from V and 6 from J, leaving 15 bases between them. This CDR3 comprises 14 residues. The CDR3 loop reads CASSLTGTSQPQHF. DNA of the CDR3: TGTGCCAGCAGCCTCACAGGGACCAGTCAGCCCCAGCATTTT.

The sample holds many counts of this clone. This chain links TRBV20-1 with TRBJ2-4, with 7 bases identical to TRBD1. The CDR3 is 16 amino acids. Per germline, CDR1 DFQATT and CDR2 SNEGSKA (reference sequence). V trimming: 1 base; J trimming: 3 bases; junction bases outside the gene matches: 9. In nucleotides, the CDR3 is TGCAGTGCTAGAGGACAGGGATCTAAGAACAAAAACATTCAGTACTTC. Its translation: CSARGQGSKNKNIQYF.

This clone was recorded at least ten times. The chain links TRBV7-9 to TRBJ2-3; maybe TRBD2 (6 bases). V lost 6 bases and J 1 base, leaving 11 bases between the germline ends. Germline-derived CDR1 and CDR2 are SEHNR and FQNEAQ (reference sequence). The CDR3 spans 14 residues. For the CDR3, the DNA is TGTGCCAGCAGTTGGAGGGAGGGCACAGATACGCAGTATTTT. It translates to CASSWREGTDTQYF.

V is TRBV4-1 and J is TRBJ2-3; no definite D call. Between the trimmed V and J ends, which lost 1 base and 0 bases, there was a span of 8 bases. This CDR3 is 15 amino acids long. Germline lookup yields CDR1 MGHRA and CDR2 YSYEKL. For the CDR3, the DNA is TGCGCCAGCAGCCAAGGAGAGATTAGCACAGATACGCAGTATTTT. Residues: CASSQGEISTDTQYF.

The chain couples TRBV7-2 to TRBJ1-4; the D gene is possibly TRBD1 (6 bases). Germline CDR1 is SGHTA and CDR2 is FQGNSA. The CDR3 has 15 residues. V lost 1 base to trimming and J lost 7 bases, with 13 bases between them. Here the CDR3 DNA reads TGTGCCAGCAGCTTAGTGCAGGGGATTAGTGAAAAACTGTTTTTT. Translation gives CASSLVQGISEKLFF.

This clone appeared many times. CDR3 coding DNA: TGTGCCAGCAGTTACACTTCCGCGAGAGCGCACGGAAACACCATATATTTT. This encodes CASSYTSARAHGNTIYF. The chain is built from TRBV6-5 and TRBJ1-3, with D unresolved. CDR3 length: 17 residues. Per the germline V gene, CDR1 is MNHEY and CDR2 is SVGAGI. The V end was cut by 2 bases, the J end by 4 bases, with 18 bases between.

This chain connects TRBV20-1 to TRBJ1-1; maybe TRBD1 (6 bases). Trimming pared 3 bases from V and 5 bases from J, leaving 19 bases between. The germline gives CDR1 DFQATT, CDR2 SNEGSKA (reference sequence). The CDR3 is made up of 15 amino acids. The CDR3 DNA reads TGCAGTGCTAGGGCCAGGGGAAGCGTGGGTACTGAAGCTTTCTTT. Protein: CSARARGSVGTEAFF.

Relative to its sample, this clone is medium-sized. The chain couples TRBV3-1 to TRBJ1-2; TRBD1 agrees at 9 bases. V lost 4 bases, J lost 0 bases, and 15 bases stayed unmatched. CDR3 length: 19 amino acids. Germline V CDR1 and CDR2: LGHDT, YNNKEL (reference sequence). The CDR3 coding sequence is TGTGCCAGCAGCCCCCTCGGACAGGGGATGAGAACAACTAACTATGGCTACACCTTC. Translated, it gives CASSPLGQGMRTTNYGYTF. The complete variable domain, with remaining parts taken from reference TRBV3-1 and TRBJ1-2, reads DTAVSQTPKYLVTQMGNDKSIKCEQNLGHDTMYWYKQDSKKFLKIMFSYNNKELIINETVPNRFSPKSPDKAHLNLHINSLELGDSAVYFCASSPLGQGMRTTNYGYTFGSGTRLTVV.

This clone has a count of ten or more. The chain employs TRBV25-1 and TRBJ2-1; no clear D. V lost 2 bases to trimming and J lost 3 bases, with 11 bases between them. CDR1 MGHDK and CDR2 SYGVNS come from the germline V gene. CDR3 size: 15 residues. The CDR3 bases are TGTGCCAGCAGTGAAGCGGCAGCTTTCTACAATGAGCAGTTCTTC. This sequence encodes CASSEAAAFYNEQFF.

The rearrangement links TRBV4-1 to TRBJ2-3, with a tentative D call TRBD1 (5 bases). V was cut by 4 bases and J by 0 bases, with 14 bases left in between. Germline loops: CDR1 MGHRA, CDR2 YSYEKL. CDR3 length: 16 amino acids. This CDR3 reads CASSLSEQVSTDTQYF. In DNA, the CDR3 is TGCGCCAGCAGCCTAAGCGAACAGGTTAGCACAGATACGCAGTATTTT.

The chain has TRBV11-3 and TRBJ1-2; no clear D. The CDR3 has 13 residues. The germline V gene has CDR1 SGHNT and CDR2 YENEEA. Trimming removed 3 bases at V and 8 bases at J, with 13 bases between. CDR3 sequence (DNA): TGTGCCAGCAGCTTCACGGGTTCGGCCGGCTACACCTTC. Translation gives CASSFTGSAGYTF.

This clone was recorded at least ten times. The chain joins TRBV19 to TRBJ2-3; D is unclear. Germline lookup yields CDR1 LNHDA and CDR2 SQIVND (reference sequence). CDR3 length: 14 amino acids. The ends were cut back, 2 bases at V and 3 bases at J, with 9 bases in the middle. CDR3 in DNA: TGTGCCAGTAGTATATTGTTCGGTACAGATACGCAGTATTTT. Its translation is CASSILFGTDTQYF.